These 24 T cell receptor beta chains were all obtained from the same sample, sequenced in a study of cytomegalovirus exposure and HLA in healthy donors. PCR used 60 Vbeta primers and 13 Jbeta primers. TCRdb's copy holds only in-frame clones and misses some; the assay was immunoSEQ multiplex PCR. The sample table sets out fewer than 110,000 clones. Input material: PBMCs. Every receptor here comes from a man aged 35-49 years in good health and CMV-seronegative.

The chain is built from TRBV10-3 and TRBJ2-7; 7 nucleotides match TRBD1. This CDR3 has 13 amino acids. The V segment lost 5 bases and the J segment 3 bases; nucleotides outside the gene matches: 4. CDR1 and CDR2 from the germline V gene are ENHRY and SYGVKD. The CDR3 sequence is CAISYRGSYEQYF. DNA for the CDR3: TGTGCCATCAGTTACAGGGGAAGCTACGAGCAGTACTTC.

This chain connects TRBV6-5 to TRBJ1-5; 9 bases match TRBD1. CDR1 is MNHEY and CDR2 is SVGAGI in the germline V gene. The CDR3 has 16 amino acids. The V gene end was trimmed by 4 bases and the J gene end by 5 bases; junction bases not matched to a gene: 9. Written as DNA, the CDR3 is TGTGCCAGCAGTTCATTACAGGGGGCGATCTATCAGCCCCAGCATTTT. Amino acid sequence: CASSSLQGAIYQPQHF.

V gene TRBV19 combines with J gene TRBJ1-1; 7 nucleotides line up with TRBD1. V lost 5 bases, J lost 4 bases, and 10 bases stayed unmatched. The CDR3 totals 15 residues. CDR1 is LNHDA and CDR2 is SQIVND in the germline V gene (reference sequence). The CDR3 loop is CASSSNRGPGTEAFF. In DNA form, the CDR3 reads TGTGCCAGTAGTTCAAATAGGGGGCCGGGCACTGAAGCTTTCTTT. The full variable domain, rest sourced from reference TRBV19 and TRBJ1-1, is DGGITQSPKYLFRKEGQNVTLSCEQNLNHDAMYWYRQDPGQGLRLIYYSQIVNDFQKGDIAEGYSVSREKKESFPLTVTSAQKNPTAFYLCASSSNRGPGTEAFFGQGTRLTVV.

The chain links TRBV27 to TRBJ2-5; 7 nucleotides agree with TRBD1. The CDR3 loop spans 14 amino acids. The V gene's germline CDR1 is MNHEY and CDR2 SMNVEV (reference sequence). Losses at the gene ends were 3 bases for V and 5 bases for J; bases not matched to a gene: 6. The chain's CDR3 is CASSFQTTGETQYF. In DNA form, the CDR3 reads TGTGCCAGCAGTTTCCAGACGACAGGGGAGACCCAGTACTTC.

The gene calls are TRBV7-6 and TRBJ2-5, with D possibly matching TRBD2 (6 bases). Germline assignment: CDR1 SGHVS and CDR2 FNYEAQ. This CDR3 region has 14 residues. The ends were cut back, 5 bases at V and 5 bases at J, with 15 bases in the middle. The CDR3 region has the DNA TGTGCCAGCAGCAGGAGGGGCTGGGAGGAGACCCAGTACTTC. Translated: CASSRRGWEETQYF. Combining the CDR3 with reference TRBV7-6 and TRBJ2-5 gives the whole variable domain GAGVSQSPRYKVTKRGQDVALRCDPISGHVSLYWYRQALGQGPEFLTYFNYEAQQDKSGLPNDRFSAERPEGSISTLTIQRTEQRDSAMYRCASSRRGWEETQYFGPGTRLLVL.

This chain connects TRBV18 to TRBJ1-2, with D uncertain. V dropped 3 bases and J dropped 4 bases, with 9 bases sitting between them. The CDR3 spans 13 residues. The V gene's germline CDR1 is KGHSH and CDR2 LQKENI. The CDR3, as DNA: TGTGCCAGCTCACCGGTGGAGGCCTATGGCTACACCTTC. Translation: CASSPVEAYGYTF.

J is TRBJ2-3 and V is TRBV5-1; TRBD1 is a possible D gene (5 bases). CDR3 length equals 16 residues. V lost 4 bases and J 1 base, leaving 16 bases between the germline ends. Germline lookup yields CDR1 SGHRS and CDR2 YFSETQ. The CDR3 reads CASSTDSGLGTDTQYF. CDR3 coding DNA: TGCGCCAGCAGCACCGACAGTGGCCTCGGCACAGATACGCAGTATTTT.

V gene TRBV5-1 combines with J gene TRBJ2-2; 8 bases map to TRBD1. V gave up 3 bases and J gave up 5 bases; unmatched junction bases: 12. From germline, CDR1 is SGHRS and CDR2 YFSETQ. This CDR3 region has 17 residues. The CDR3 region is CASSYDRGPRGTGELFF. Here the CDR3 DNA reads TGCGCCAGCAGCTACGACAGGGGTCCTCGAGGAACCGGGGAGCTGTTTTTT.

This chain links TRBV7-9 with TRBJ2-3; 8 nucleotides match TRBD2. CDR1 and CDR2 from the germline V gene are SEHNR and FQNEAQ (reference sequence). V lost 5 bases to trimming and J lost 2 bases; unmatched junction nucleotides: 3. This CDR3 comprises 14 residues. CDR3 DNA sequence: TGTGCCAGCAGCCCGACTAGCGTCACAGATACGCAGTATTTT. Its protein is CASSPTSVTDTQYF.

V is TRBV19 and J is TRBJ1-4; 9 bases fit TRBD1. Trimming at V came to 6 bases and at J to 0 bases, leaving 8 bases not matched to a gene. This CDR3 is built from 17 residues. The germline V gene has CDR1 LNHDA and CDR2 SQIVND (reference sequence). DNA for the CDR3: TGTGCCAGTAGACCACAGGGGGCTTTCGCAACTAATGAAAAACTGTTTTTT. It codes for CASRPQGAFATNEKLFF.

The rearrangement joins TRBV27 to TRBJ2-7, with TRBD2 identical over 11 bases. V lost 7 bases to trimming and J lost 4 bases; unmatched junction nucleotides: 9. The CDR3 runs to 15 residues. CDR1 MNHEY and CDR2 SMNVEV come from the germline V gene (reference sequence). The CDR3 here is CASKVGTSGSYEQYF. For the CDR3, the DNA is TGTGCCAGCAAAGTTGGAACTAGCGGGAGTTACGAGCAGTACTTC.

This rearrangement joins TRBV7-2 to TRBJ2-1, with TRBD1 matching 11 bases. The CDR3 has 14 residues. The J segment lost 10 bases and the V segment lost 5 bases, leaving 7 bases of the junction unmatched. Germline assignment: CDR1 SGHTA and CDR2 FQGNSA. The CDR3 region has the DNA TGTGCCAGCAGCCGTGACGGACAGGGGGCCGAGCAGTTCTTC. Amino acids: CASSRDGQGAEQFF.

The chain joins TRBV7-6 to TRBJ2-5, with D possibly being TRBD1 (5 bases). CDR3 length equals 14 residues. Germline-derived CDR1 and CDR2 are SGHVS and FNYEAQ. V was shortened by 5 bases and J by 5 bases, with 15 bases between the two germline ends. The CDR3 region is CASSTAQGVETQYF. As DNA, the CDR3 is TGTGCCAGCAGCACGGCCCAAGGGGTGGAGACCCAGTACTTC.

In the case of this clone: The junction shows a germline mismatch at one end, possibly a read error. The CDR3 sequence: CASSLDQSYEQYF. For the CDR3, the DNA is TGTGCCAGCAGCTTGGACCAATCCTATGAGCAGTACTTC. The chain employs TRBV5-8 and TRBJ2-7; D unresolved. From germline, CDR1 is SGHTS and CDR2 YDEGEE. This CDR3 is built from 13 residues.

The chain links TRBV10-3 to TRBJ2-5; 9 bases map to TRBD2. The V gene end was trimmed by 4 bases and the J gene end by 2 bases; junction bases not matched to a gene: 8. Germline loops: CDR1 ENHRY, CDR2 SYGVKD. There are 16 residues in the CDR3. CDR3 sequence (DNA): TGTGCCATCAGTGCCAAAGCGGGAGGCCCACAAGAGACCCAGTACTTC. It yields the protein CAISAKAGGPQETQYF.

V is TRBV5-4 and J is TRBJ2-7; no clear D gene. This CDR3 region has 15 residues. V was shortened by 5 bases and J by 6 bases, with 21 bases between the two germline ends. The germline gives CDR1 SGHNT, CDR2 YYREEE (reference sequence). CDR3 region: CASSPGRSLVSEQYF. The CDR3 region has the DNA TGTGCCAGCAGTCCCGGAAGGAGCCTGGTCTCCGAGCAGTACTTC.

The chain combines TRBV7-9 with TRBJ1-5, with D unresolved. Germline-derived CDR1 and CDR2 are SEHNR and FQNEAQ (reference sequence). V lost 2 bases to trimming and J lost 2 bases, with 4 bases between them. The CDR3 consists of 13 residues. CDR3 protein: CASSLSGNQPQHF. The CDR3 DNA sequence: TGTGCCAGCAGCTTAAGCGGCAATCAGCCCCAGCATTTT.

The chain has TRBV28 and TRBJ2-7, with no clear D. Germline V gene data show CDR1 as MDHEN and CDR2 as SYDVKM. V lost 6 bases to trimming and J lost 2 bases, with 11 bases between them. This CDR3 has 13 amino acids. The CDR3 loop is CASSDSPAYEQYF. The CDR3 bases are TGTGCCAGCAGCGACTCTCCAGCCTACGAGCAGTACTTC.

This rearrangement joins TRBV19 to TRBJ1-3, with 12 nucleotides matching TRBD1. V lost 4 bases and J lost 1; bases outside the gene matches: 8. There are 18 residues in the CDR3. The germline V gene encodes CDR1 LNHDA and CDR2 SQIVND (reference sequence). The CDR3 DNA follows: TGTGCCAGTAGTACAAGACCGGGACAGGGGGCGTCTGGAAACACCATATATTTT. Protein sequence: CASSTRPGQGASGNTIYF.

The V call is TRBV30, the J call TRBJ2-1; TRBD1 agrees at 9 bases. There are 12 residues in the CDR3. Trimming at V came to 5 bases and at J to 11 bases, leaving 7 bases not matched to a gene. Germline values: CDR1 GTSNPN, CDR2 SVGIG (reference sequence). Here the CDR3 reads CAWAGQGQKQFF. DNA for the CDR3: TGTGCCTGGGCTGGACAGGGGCAAAAGCAGTTCTTC.

CDR3 sequence (DNA): TGCGCCAGCAGCTCAGGGACGGCGGGAGGCAATCAGCCCCAGCATTTT. Translated, it gives CASSSGTAGGNQPQHF. The chain carries TRBV5-1 and TRBJ1-5, with a weak D call TRBD1 (5 bases). V lost 3 bases, J lost 2 bases, and 15 bases lay in between. CDR1 is SGHRS and CDR2 is YFSETQ in the germline V gene. CDR3 length equals 16 residues.

V is TRBV19 and J is TRBJ2-7, with D hard to call. Trimming removed 6 bases from V and 0 bases from J, with 9 bases in between. Germline V CDR1 and CDR2: LNHDA, SQIVND (reference sequence). The CDR3 has 13 residues. The DNA of the CDR3 is TGTGCCAGTAGCACGACTCACTCCTACGAGCAGTACTTC. Translating gives CASSTTHSYEQYF.

V gene TRBV7-9 combines with J gene TRBJ2-5; 8 bases line up with TRBD1. With the DNA end fitting TRBJ2-7 better, the J assignment may be wrong. CDR1 is SEHNR, CDR2 FQNEAQ, per germline (reference sequence). The CDR3 extends over 17 amino acids. CDR3 in amino acids: CASSGPPSGTGAYEQYF. The CDR3 nucleotides read TGTGCCAGCAGCGGCCCTCCTTCCGGGACAGGAGCCTACGAGCAGTACTTC.

The V gene is TRBV7-9, the J gene TRBJ2-3; no clear D. V was trimmed by 4 bases and J by 1 base, leaving 9 bases between them. The CDR3 loop spans 14 amino acids. Germline loops: CDR1 SEHNR, CDR2 FQNEAQ (reference sequence). The CDR3 loop is CASSSGTGTDTQYF. In DNA, the CDR3 is TGTGCCAGCAGCTCAGGCACGGGCACAGATACGCAGTATTTT.